This T cell receptor beta chain was captured by sequencing in a study of cytomegalovirus exposure and HLA in healthy donors. On the study more broadly: Early on, a data release was issued that held about 85 million unique TCRs from HLA-typed donors.

13 Jbeta primers and 60 Vbeta primers were used for the PCR. Generated by immunoSEQ multiplex PCR, the TCRdb table keeps only in-frame clones and is missing some. The repertoire has approximately 190,000 clones, 82% of them found once; the top ten carry roughly 0.75%. Unmatched junction bases numbered 11, after V lost 2 bases and J lost 6 bases. This CDR3 contains 16 residues. Sequencing used PBMCs. The origin of this receptor is a woman under 30 in good health and CMV-seronegative. The chain joins TRBV23-1 to TRBJ1-1; 8 bases fit TRBD1. TRBV23-1 is annotated as an ORF whose role is uncertain. This CDR3 reads CASSQRRGQGAPEAFF. In DNA form, the CDR3 reads TGCGCCAGCAGTCAACGGAGAGGCCAGGGGGCTCCTGAAGCTTTCTTT.